These 3 T cell receptor beta chains originate from one sample sequenced in a study of T cell repertoires in cytomegalovirus infection. These receptors' targets are unknown. TCRdb reprocessed the reads via MiXCR and lists one record per CDR3 protein. The sample lists 700,000 to 950,000 distinct CDR3 sequences, approximately 32% seen once, with 9.5% to 15% in the top ten. The starting material was cultured CD8+ T cells from PBMCs, obtained from culture after CMV antigen stimulation. The receptors were sampled from a human donor in good health (CMV status not recorded). Some clones in this sample may be carry-over from other donors' samples.

This clonotype has a handful of counts. The genes are TRBV7-2 and TRBJ1-2; D is unresolved. Germline CDR1 and CDR2: SGHTA and FQGNSA. Trimming took 3 bases from V and 4 from J, leaving 18 bases between them. The CDR3 sequence is 16 residues long. The CDR3: CASSFTPGGKAYGYTF. The CDR3 coding sequence is TGTGCCAGCAGCTTTACCCCGGGAGGGAAGGCCTATGGCTACACCTTC.

This chain uses TRBV12-3 or TRBV12-4 with TRBJ1-2, with a tentative D call TRBD1 (5 bases). V gave up 5 bases and J gave up 6 bases, with 13 bases separating them. This CDR3 is built from 13 residues. This CDR3 reads CASSTHGTDGYTF. CDR3 nucleotide sequence: TGTGCCAGCAGTACCCACGGGACTGATGGCTACACCTTC.

At least ten counts were recorded for this clonotype. The V gene is TRBV7-8, the J gene TRBJ2-1; D unresolved. The CDR3 runs 15 residues. Germline CDR1 is SGHVS and CDR2 is FQNEAQ. The V end lost 7 bases, the J end lost 0 bases, and 13 bases lay between the germline ends. The CDR3 coding sequence is TGTGCCAGCACCTCCGGAGCTAGCTCCTACAATGAGCAGTTCTTC. It encodes CASTSGASSYNEQFF.